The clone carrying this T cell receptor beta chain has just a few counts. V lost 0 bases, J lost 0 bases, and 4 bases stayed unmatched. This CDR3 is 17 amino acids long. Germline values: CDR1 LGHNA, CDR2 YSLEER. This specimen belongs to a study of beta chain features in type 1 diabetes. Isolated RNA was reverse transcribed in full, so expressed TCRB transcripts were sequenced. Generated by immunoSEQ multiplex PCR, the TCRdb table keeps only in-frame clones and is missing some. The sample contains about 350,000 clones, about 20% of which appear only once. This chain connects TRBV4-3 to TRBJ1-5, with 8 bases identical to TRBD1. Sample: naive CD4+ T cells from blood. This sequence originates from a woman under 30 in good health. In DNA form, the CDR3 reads TGCGCCAGCAGCCAAGAAACAGGGGGTTATAGCAATCAGCCCCAGCATTTT. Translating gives CASSQETGGYSNQPQHF.